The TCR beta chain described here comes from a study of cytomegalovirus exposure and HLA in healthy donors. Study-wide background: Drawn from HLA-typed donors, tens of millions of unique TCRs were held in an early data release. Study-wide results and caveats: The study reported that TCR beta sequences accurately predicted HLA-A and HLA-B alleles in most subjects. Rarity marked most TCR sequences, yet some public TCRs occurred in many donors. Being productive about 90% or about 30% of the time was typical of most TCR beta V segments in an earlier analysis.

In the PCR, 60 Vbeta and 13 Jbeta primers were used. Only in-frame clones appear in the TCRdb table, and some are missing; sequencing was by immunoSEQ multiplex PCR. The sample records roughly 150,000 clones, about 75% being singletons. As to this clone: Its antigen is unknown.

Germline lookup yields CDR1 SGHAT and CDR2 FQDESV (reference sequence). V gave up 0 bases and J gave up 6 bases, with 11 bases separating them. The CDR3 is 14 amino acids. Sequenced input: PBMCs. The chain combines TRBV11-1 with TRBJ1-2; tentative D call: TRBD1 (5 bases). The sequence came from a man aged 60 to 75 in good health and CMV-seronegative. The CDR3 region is CASSLALQGHGYTF. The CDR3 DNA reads TGTGCCAGCAGCTTAGCGCTCCAGGGCCATGGCTACACCTTC.